These 30 T cell receptor beta chains share one sample of origin, sequenced in a study of T cells after yellow fever vaccination. MiXCR, applied by TCRdb to the 5' RACE reads, yields one record per CDR3 protein. This table has roughly 330,000 distinct CDR3 sequences, about 6.9% appearing once. The input for sequencing was PBMCs, taken approximately 40 days after the first yellow fever vaccination. Receptor source: a man younger than 30 who received the YFV17D yellow fever vaccine.

The V gene is TRBV11-2, the J gene TRBJ2-5; TRBD2 is a possible D gene (6 bases). Trimming took off 5 bases at V and 2 bases at J, with 27 bases between the two ends. The CDR3 is 19 residues long. CDR1 and CDR2 from the germline V gene are SGHAT and FQNNGV. The CDR3 DNA sequence: TGTGCCAGCAGCGCCTCTCCCAGTTCGGGCGGGGACCTTCAAGAGACCCAGTACTTC. It yields the protein CASSASPSSGGDLQETQYF.

This clonotype was detected only a few times. The V and J genes are TRBV5-1 and TRBJ2-4; weak D call: TRBD2 (7 bases). CDR3 length: 14 residues. V was pared by 0 bases and J by 7 bases, with 11 bases between. Germline loops: CDR1 SGHRS, CDR2 YFSETQ. The CDR3 loop reads CASSLAGGVNIQYF. CDR3 DNA sequence: TGCGCCAGCAGCTTGGCGGGGGGCGTGAACATTCAGTACTTC.

In its sample, this clonotype was seen a few times. The rearrangement joins TRBV15 to TRBJ1-1; TRBD1 agrees at 7 bases. CDR3 length equals 14 residues. Looked up from germline, CDR1 is LNHNV and CDR2 is YYDKDF (reference sequence). The junction had 6 bases not matched to a gene; V was cut back by 2 bases and J by 6 bases. CDR3: CATSRSTGVSEAFF. The CDR3 nucleotides are TGTGCCACCAGCAGATCCACAGGGGTATCTGAAGCTTTCTTT.

This clonotype was observed at least ten times. V usage is TRBV25-1 and J usage is TRBJ2-3; D remains ambiguous. This CDR3 comprises 12 residues. V was shortened by 10 bases and J by 4 bases, with 12 bases between the two germline ends. Germline V gene sequence: CDR1 MGHDK, CDR2 SYGVNS. CDR3 amino acids: CATRLWADTQYF. The CDR3 DNA reads as TGTGCCACGCGTCTCTGGGCAGATACGCAGTATTTT.

This clonotype was found many times. The chain is built from TRBV7-2 and TRBJ2-5; tentatively, D is TRBD2 (7 bases). The CDR3 length is 14 residues. Germline CDR1 reads SGHTA; CDR2 reads FQGNSA. Trimming removed 6 bases from V and 5 bases from J, with 16 bases in between. CDR3 nucleotides: TGTGCCAGCAGTTCCCGCGGGGGCGGGGAGACCCAGTACTTC. Residues: CASSSRGGGETQYF.

This clonotype occurred many times. The chain carries TRBV5-1 and TRBJ2-2; D not resolved. V was cut by 2 bases and J by 8 bases, with 10 bases left in between. The CDR3 sequence is 13 residues long. Germline CDR1 and CDR2: SGHRS and YFSETQ. CDR3 nucleotides: TGCGCCAGCAGCTTTACCGGCCCGGGGGAGCTGTTTTTT. Its protein is CASSFTGPGELFF.

This clonotype was detected only a few times. The rearrangement uses TRBV5-6 and TRBJ1-2; D remains unclear. The CDR3 has 14 amino acids. Deletions cut 5 bases from V and 4 bases from J, with 15 bases between. Germline V CDR1 and CDR2: SGHDT, YYEEEE. The DNA for the CDR3 is TGTGCCAGCAGTTTAGCACCCATTGGCTATGGCTACACCTTC. Translation: CASSLAPIGYGYTF.

The chain is built from TRBV6-2 or TRBV6-3 and TRBJ2-7; tentatively, D is TRBD1 or TRBD2 (5 bases each). CDR1 and CDR2 from the germline V gene are MNHEY and SVGEGT. The CDR3 totals 12 residues. V dropped 10 bases and J dropped 5 bases, with 15 bases sitting between them. The CDR3 region is CATSGTVHEQYF. CDR3 DNA sequence: TGTGCCACGTCTGGGACGGTTCACGAGCAGTACTTC.

The chain combines TRBV5-5 with TRBJ2-7, with a possible D match to TRBD1 (6 bases). This CDR3 is built from 14 residues. Germline V gene lookup returns CDR1 SGHKS and CDR2 YYEKEE (reference sequence). V was shortened by 4 bases and J by 2 bases, with 13 bases between the two germline ends. CDR3 sequence reads: CASSIGQTPYEQYF. The DNA for the CDR3 is TGTGCCAGCAGCATAGGACAGACACCCTACGAGCAGTACTTC.

This clonotype was counted between two and nine times. This chain links TRBV4-2 with TRBJ2-2, with D uncertain. Germline-derived CDR1 and CDR2 are LGHNA and YNFKEQ. The CDR3 runs 16 residues. V shed 0 bases and J shed 6 bases, with 14 bases lying between them. The CDR3 bases are TGTGCCAGCAGCCAAGATCCGGATGCAGCCCCCGGGGAGCTGTTTTTT. Its protein is CASSQDPDAAPGELFF.

This clonotype was counted at least ten times. This chain connects TRBV18 to TRBJ1-3, with a tentative D call TRBD1 (5 bases). The CDR3 runs to 16 residues. V was clipped by 3 bases and J by 0 bases, with 12 bases between them. CDR1 and CDR2 (germline): KGHSH, LQKENI. Here the CDR3 reads CASSPTQAFSGNTIYF. In DNA, the CDR3 is TGTGCCAGCTCACCGACACAGGCCTTCTCTGGAAACACCATATATTTT.

Concerning this clonotype itself: Relative to the germline gene, one junction end is altered; a read error may explain this. The chain joins TRBV3-1 to TRBJ2-6, with D perhaps matching TRBD1 (5 bases). Germline CDR1 reads LGHDT; CDR2 reads YNNKEL (reference sequence). This CDR3 has 18 amino acids. The CDR3: CASSQDPNPLSGANVPTF. In nucleotides, the CDR3 is TGTGCCAGCAGCCAAGACCCCAACCCACTATCTGGGGCCAACGTCCCGACTTTC.

The table lists this clonotype with a few counts. One junction end does not reproduce the germline sequence, and a read error may be involved. J is TRBJ2-1 and V is TRBV6-2 or TRBV6-3, with D hard to call. Germline V gene lookup returns CDR1 MNHEY and CDR2 SVGEGT. This CDR3 has 12 amino acids. CDR3 coding DNA: TGTGCCAGCAGATACTCTAGGACTGAGCAGTTCTTC. Its translation: CASRYSRTEQFF.

This clonotype was recorded a few times. The V and J genes are TRBV7-2 and TRBJ2-3, with 12 bases identical to TRBD2. This CDR3 contains 14 residues. J was trimmed by 5 bases and V by 7 bases; bases with no gene match: 4. Germline CDR1 is SGHTA and CDR2 is FQGNSA. CDR3 nucleotides: TGTGCCAGCACCCTAGCGGGGGGGCTAGATACGCAGTATTTT. Amino acid sequence: CASTLAGGLDTQYF.

V gene TRBV7-9 combines with J gene TRBJ1-6, with TRBD1 matching 8 bases. After removal of 0 bases from V and 6 bases from J, the junction contained 1 base not matched to a gene. The germline V gene has CDR1 SEHNR and CDR2 FQNEAQ (reference sequence). This CDR3 spans 15 amino acids. CDR3 region: CASSLADRGNSPLHF. The DNA for the CDR3 is TGTGCCAGCAGCTTAGCAGACAGGGGTAATTCACCCCTCCACTTT.

Ten or more counts support this clonotype. The chain combines TRBV4-1 with TRBJ2-7; D is perhaps TRBD1 (6 bases). Per the germline V gene, CDR1 is MGHRA and CDR2 is YSYEKL. The CDR3 spans 14 residues. V lost 1 base and J 7 bases, leaving 14 bases between the germline ends. This chain's CDR3 is CASSQVQGSGEQYV. The CDR3 bases are TGCGCCAGCAGCCAAGTACAGGGTTCAGGGGAGCAGTACGTC.

The rearrangement joins TRBV4-3 to TRBJ2-3, with a possible D match to TRBD2 (7 bases). The V gene's germline CDR1 is LGHNA and CDR2 YSLEER. The CDR3 covers 16 residues. Trimming took 0 bases from V and 4 from J, leaving 14 bases between them. The DNA of the CDR3 is TGCGCCAGCAGCCAAGATATCCGGGGGGCGTCAGATACGCAGTATTTT. Translation: CASSQDIRGASDTQYF.

This chain uses TRBV5-1 with TRBJ1-6, with a weak D call TRBD1 (6 bases). V lost 4 bases to trimming and J lost 6 bases, with 14 bases between them. CDR3 length: 15 amino acids. Per germline, CDR1 SGHRS and CDR2 YFSETQ. The DNA for the CDR3 is TGCGCCAGCAGCCTCCAGGGGTTGGGTAATTCACCCCTCCACTTT. Protein: CASSLQGLGNSPLHF.

This clonotype turned up a few times. The gene calls are TRBV20-1 and TRBJ2-5; D unclear. The CDR3 is 13 amino acids. Germline CDR1 and CDR2: DFQATT and SNEGSKA (reference sequence). V lost 3 bases to trimming and J lost 5 bases, with 13 bases between them. The CDR3 here is CSARGQPLETQYF. The CDR3 DNA follows: TGCAGTGCTAGGGGCCAGCCCTTGGAGACCCAGTACTTC.

With respect to this clonotype: Since no conserved phenylalanine or tryptophan closes the CDR3, a read error is the likely cause. This chain connects TRBV10-3 to TRBJ2-7; D not resolved. The length of the CDR3 is 12 residues. V was shortened by 5 bases and J by 7 bases, with 12 bases between the two germline ends. Germline CDR1 is ENHRY and CDR2 is SYGVKD. The CDR3 region is CAISPPSPEQYS. In DNA, the CDR3 is TGTGCCATCAGTCCGCCCTCCCCAGAGCAGTACTCC.

Only a few counts were recorded for this clonotype. The rearrangement joins TRBV5-8 to TRBJ2-5; 13 bases match TRBD2. With V trimmed by 4 bases and J by 3 bases, 3 bases remained unmatched. The CDR3 runs 15 residues. Germline loops: CDR1 SGHTS, CDR2 YDEGEE. The CDR3 DNA is TGTGCCAGCAGCCGGGGGACTAGCGGGGAAGAGACCCAGTACTTC. This gives the protein CASSRGTSGEETQYF. Full variable domain (missing parts from reference TRBV5-8 and TRBJ2-5): EAGVTQSPTHLIKTRGQQATLRCSPISGHTSVYWYQQALGLGLQFLLWYDEGEERNRGNFPPRFSGRQFPNYSSELNVNALELEDSALYLCASSRGTSGEETQYFGPGTRLLVL.

This chain uses TRBV9 with TRBJ1-4; no clear D. Germline V CDR1 and CDR2: SGDLS, YYNGEE. The CDR3 is 14 residues long. Between the trimmed V and J ends, which lost 3 bases and 5 bases, there was a span of 11 bases. Here the CDR3 DNA reads TGTGCCAGCAGCGCCTTGGACGGGAATGAAAAACTGTTTTTT. This encodes CASSALDGNEKLFF.

This clonotype was counted a few times. The rearrangement uses TRBV4-3 and TRBJ2-1; tentative D call: TRBD2 (6 bases). CDR1 is LGHNA, CDR2 YSLEER, per germline. With 0 bases removed from V and 0 bases from J, the gap between germline ends came to 15 bases. The CDR3 covers 18 residues. The CDR3 DNA sequence: TGCGCCAGCAGCCAAGATCCGTGGGGGGTTGACTCCTACAATGAGCAGTTCTTC. Protein sequence: CASSQDPWGVDSYNEQFF.

The table lists this clonotype with a few counts. V gene TRBV28 combines with J gene TRBJ2-5; the match to TRBD1 covers 10 bases. CDR3 length: 13 amino acids. Per the germline V gene, CDR1 is MDHEN and CDR2 is SYDVKM. The ends lost 8 bases at V and 5 bases at J; junction bases unmatched: 5. The CDR3 spells CASAKGQGETQYF. The CDR3 coding sequence is TGTGCCAGCGCTAAGGGACAGGGGGAGACCCAGTACTTC.

This clonotype was recorded at least ten times. The chain employs TRBV5-1 and TRBJ2-1; 13 bases are shared with TRBD2. The CDR3 is made up of 14 amino acids. The V segment lost 2 bases and the J segment 9 bases; nucleotides outside the gene matches: 2. Germline CDR1 and CDR2: SGHRS and YFSETQ. CDR3 protein: CASSLLAGGFEQFF. As DNA, the CDR3 is TGCGCCAGCAGCTTACTAGCGGGGGGGTTTGAGCAGTTCTTC.

This chain joins TRBV5-6 and TRBJ2-7; 9 nucleotides align to TRBD1. Trimming removed 2 bases from V and 3 bases from J; junction bases left unmatched: 3. This CDR3 has 14 amino acids. Germline V gene sequence: CDR1 SGHDT, CDR2 YYEEEE. The CDR3 loop reads CASSFPGQGYEQYF. The CDR3 DNA follows: TGTGCCAGCAGCTTCCCGGGACAGGGCTACGAGCAGTACTTC.

The table lists this clonotype with a count of one. This chain connects TRBV25-1 to TRBJ2-7; TRBD2 might be the D (5 bases). Between the trimmed V and J ends, which lost 8 bases and 1 base, there was a span of 15 bases. CDR1 and CDR2 (germline): MGHDK, SYGVNS. There are 14 residues in the CDR3. CDR3 amino acids: CASVGDGQSYEQYF. CDR3 sequence (DNA): TGTGCCAGCGTGGGAGATGGGCAGTCCTACGAGCAGTACTTC.

The gene calls are TRBV6-5 and TRBJ1-6; no clear D gene. CDR3 size: 17 residues. The germline V gene encodes CDR1 MNHEY and CDR2 SVGAGI. V lost 3 bases and J 3 bases, leaving 15 bases between the germline ends. The CDR3 nucleotides are TGTGCCAGCAGTTATGGGTCCACCACCGACTATAATTCACCCCTCCACTTT. Amino acid sequence: CASSYGSTTDYNSPLHF.

This clonotype was counted a few times. The chain couples TRBV5-8 to TRBJ2-7; unclear D gene. Trimming stripped 1 base from V and 4 bases from J, with 9 bases between. The germline CDR1 and CDR2 sequences are SGHTS and YDEGEE. The CDR3 consists of 13 residues. Here the CDR3 reads CASSLTFDYEQYF. CDR3 DNA: TGTGCCAGCAGCTTGACCTTCGATTACGAGCAGTACTTC.

This clonotype was counted a few times. The chain employs TRBV12-3 or TRBV12-4 and TRBJ1-5; D unclear. Trimming took off 2 bases at V and 3 bases at J, with 8 bases between the two ends. The CDR3 contains 14 residues. The CDR3: CASSLRVFNQPQHF. The DNA for the CDR3 is TGTGCCAGCAGTTTAAGGGTTTTCAATCAGCCCCAGCATTTT.